These 19 T cell receptor delta chains originate from one sample sequenced in a study of γδ T cells in repeated Plasmodium falciparum infection. Gammadelta T cells were flow-sorted from PBMC into Vgamma9/Vdelta2+ and Vdelta2-negative populations for bulk analysis. TCRdb re-processed the multiplex PCR reads using CATT. The sample has around 82,000 delta-chain clones, roughly 1.4% seen once. The sample consisted of gamma-delta T cells from blood. All receptors come from a pool of human donors (malaria-infected and uninfected, not separated).

This clone was detected only a few times. TCRdb attributes to this sequence the protein of a much larger clone, which differs from the DNA translation at residue 5; a read error is likely, and the protein displayed is translated from the DNA. V gene TRDV2 combines with J gene TRDJ1; D possibly corresponds to TRDD3 (6 bases). No J gene was available from TCRdb, and it was assigned here by a germline match of the DNA. The CDR3 totals 15 residues. Germline V lookup: CDR1 GEAIGNYY, CDR2 EKD. Deletions cut 2 bases from V and 0 bases from J, with 12 bases between. CDR3 in amino acids: CACDIGDAYTDKLIF. As DNA, the CDR3 is TGTGCCTGTGACATCGGGGATGCGTACACCGATAAACTCATCTTT.

This clone was seen a handful of times. The mismatch at residue 5 between this DNA's translation and the TCRdb protein of a much larger clone likely reflects a read error; the protein shown is translated from the DNA. The genes are TRDV1 and TRDJ2; 10 positions agree with TRDD3. The J segment lost 0 bases and the V segment lost 5 bases, leaving 27 bases of the junction unmatched. The CDR3 contains 24 residues. CDR1 is TSWWSYY, CDR2 QGS, per germline. The CDR3 sequence: CALGNLRGDTPGPTNPALTAQLFF. The CDR3 DNA is TGTGCTCTTGGGAATCTTCGGGGGGATACGCCAGGACCGACGAACCCAGCTTTGACAGCACAACTCTTCTTT.

In regard to this clone: The protein held in TCRdb is that of a much larger clone and does not match this DNA's translation at residue 3, likely because of a read error; the protein shown is translated from the DNA. The CDR3 coding sequence is TGTGCCTTTGACCAATGCCGCCCCTCCAAGCCCGATAAACTCATCTTT. Amino acids: CAFDQCRPSKPDKLIF. V is TRDV2 and J is TRDJ1; D not resolved. In germline, CDR1 is GEAIGNYY, CDR2 EKD. CDR3 length: 16 residues.

This clone has only a few counts. A far larger clone lies a single base away; this is likely a read error. Other DNA sequences in the sample encode the same CDR3. The chain uses TRDV1 and TRDJ1; 11 bases are a match to TRDD3. The CDR3 extends over 18 amino acids. V lost 3 bases to trimming and J lost 7 bases; unmatched junction nucleotides: 16. CDR1 and CDR2 (germline): TSWWSYY, QGS. The CDR3 loop reads CALGEPSYVLGDRTKLIF. CDR3 sequence (DNA): TGTGCTCTTGGGGAGCCTTCCTACGTACTGGGGGATAGGACTAAACTCATCTTT.

Note on this clone: The TCRdb record carries a much larger clone's protein, which differs from this DNA's translation at residue 18; a read error is the likely cause, and the protein listed here is the DNA translation. CDR3 amino acids: CAYRSGQILPYLTGGYDELIF. The CDR3 DNA reads as TGTGCTTATAGGAGCGGCCAGATCCTACCGTACCTAACTGGGGGATACGATGAACTCATCTTT. The V and J genes are TRAV38-2/DV8 and TRDJ1; 13 bases agree with TRDD3. Germline matching of the DNA provided the J gene here, since TCRdb leaves it blank. The CDR3 length is 21 residues. Germline loops: CDR1 TSESDYY, CDR2 QEAYKQQN.

This clone was observed a few times. The TCRdb protein, from a much larger clone, departs from this DNA's translation at residue 4, likely by read error; the protein shown derives from the DNA. The genes are TRDV2 and TRDJ1, with D uncertain. TCRdb records no J gene; here it was assigned by comparing the DNA to germline. CDR3 size: 14 residues. The germline V gene encodes CDR1 GEAIGNYY and CDR2 EKD. The DNA of the CDR3 is TGTGCCTGTAACACCGGAGGGCCAGGAGATAAACTCATCTTT. As protein: CACNTGGPGDKLIF.

On this clone: Given a far larger clone just one base away, this is likely a sequencing read error. The same CDR3 arises from other DNA sequences in this sample as well. The chain links TRDV1 to TRDJ1; 10 nucleotides agree with TRDD3. Here the J gene was assigned by germline matching of the DNA, as TCRdb has none. This CDR3 comprises 19 residues. Germline values: CDR1 TSWWSYY, CDR2 QGS. V was pared by 8 bases and J by 5 bases, with 23 bases of the junction left unmatched. DNA for the CDR3: TGTGCTCTTACATTAAAATTCCCAGGGGGATACGCGGTTACTGATAAACTCATCTTT. Its protein is CALTLKFPGGYAVTDKLIF.

This clone was observed a handful of times. A far bigger clonotype differs at one base, so this is likely a read error. Because the CDR3's place on the DNA is in doubt, the DNA is left out and the CDR3 is given as listed by TCRdb. Other DNA variants within this sample encode the same CDR3. TRDV2 is the V gene, and the J gene was not called; the table calls TRDD3, which could not be checked here. The CDR3 totals 16 residues, both ends included. Per germline, CDR1 GEAIGNYY and CDR2 EKD. The CDR3 loop reads CACDGLGIGNTDKLIF.

For this clone: This sequence is one base from a far larger clone and is likely a read error. Additional DNA sequences in this sample encode the identical CDR3. J gene calling gave no result, while the V gene is TRDV1; no check of the table's D call, TRDD3, against the DNA was made. Looked up from germline, CDR1 is TSWWSYY and CDR2 is QGS. CDR3 size: 20 residues. The CDR3 DNA follows: TGTGCTCTTGGGGAACCCCCCCCTTTCCTATTCGGTCATTCCCCTGATAAACTCATCTTC. Protein: CALGEPPPFLFGHSPDKLIF.

Details on this clone: One base separates it from a far larger clone, so it is likely a read error. Other DNA sequences in the same sample also yield this CDR3. V gene TRDV1 was called; the J gene was not; the table gives TRDD3 as D, unverified against the DNA. The germline V gene encodes CDR1 TSWWSYY and CDR2 QGS. This CDR3 is built from 16 residues. CDR3 nucleotides: TGTGCTCTTGGGGAACGGGGGCTGGGGCTCGATGATAAACTCATCTTC. Protein sequence: CALGERGLGLDDKLIF.

Concerning this clone: For this DNA, TCRdb reports the protein of a much larger clone, which diverges at residue 6, most likely from a read error; the protein presented here is translated directly from the DNA. The CDR3 coding sequence is TGTGCCTGTGACACCCGGCGCTACACCGATAAACTCATCTTT. It yields the protein CACDTRRYTDKLIF. The gene calls are TRDV2 and TRDJ1; D gene uncertain. Germline matching of the DNA provided the J gene here, since TCRdb leaves it blank. The CDR3 consists of 14 residues. Trimming removed 0 bases at V and 0 bases at J, with 7 bases between. CDR1 is GEAIGNYY and CDR2 is EKD in the germline V gene.

Worth noting for this clone: For this DNA, TCRdb reports the protein of a much larger clone, which diverges at residue 10, most likely from a read error; the protein presented here is translated directly from the DNA. The chain couples TRDV1 to TRDJ1, with TRDD3 matching 9 bases. Germline assignment: CDR1 TSWWSYY and CDR2 QGS. The CDR3 is 22 amino acids. Unmatched junction bases numbered 27, after V lost 7 bases and J lost 0 bases. The CDR3 sequence: CALVGLLGDCIPYPSYTDKLIF. CDR3 sequence (DNA): TGTGCTCTTGTCGGCTTACTGGGGGACTGTATACCATACCCATCGTACACCGATAAACTCATCTTT.

With respect to this clone: TCRdb's protein for this DNA is that of a much larger clone and differs from the translation at residue 4, likely a read error; the protein shown is the DNA translation. The V and J genes are TRDV1 and TRDJ1, with D possibly TRDD3 on 5 matching bases. The CDR3 loop spans 15 amino acids. Germline values: CDR1 TSWWSYY, CDR2 QGS. CDR3 DNA: TGTGCTCTTGTGGAACTGGTCGGACTTTACGATAAACTCATCTTT. This gives the protein CALVELVGLYDKLIF.

This clone showed up many times. CDR3 bases: TGTGCCTTTATGGGTGGGATGCGTCCCCACACCGATAAACTCATCTTT. This codes for CAFMGGMRPHTDKLIF. The J gene is TRDJ1, the V gene TRDV3; a weak D match, TRDD3 (5 bases). CDR3 size: 16 residues. V shed 1 base and J shed 0 bases, with 18 bases lying between them. The germline V gene encodes CDR1 TVYSNPD and CDR2 GDNSRS (reference sequence).

This clone was seen a few times. This sequence is one base from a far larger clone and is likely a read error. Other DNA sequences within the sample encode an identical CDR3. The V and J genes are TRDV1 and TRDJ1, with D possibly TRDD3 on 5 matching bases. TCRdb is silent on the J gene; assignment here came from matching the DNA to germline. The V gene's germline CDR1 is TSWWSYY and CDR2 QGS. This CDR3 contains 15 residues. The CDR3 nucleotides read TGTGCCCTTGGGGAACAAGGAAGGTACACCGATAAACTCATCTTT. Amino acids: CALGEQGRYTDKLIF.

This clone was detected only a few times. The protein in TCRdb stems from a much larger clone and differs at residue 12 from this DNA's translation, likely a read error; here the protein is translated from the DNA. The genes are TRDV2 and TRDJ1; 12 positions agree with TRDD3. Because TCRdb records no J gene, it was assigned here through a match of the DNA to germline. Germline lookup yields CDR1 GEAIGNYY and CDR2 EKD. The length of the CDR3 is 15 residues. Here the CDR3 reads CACDPLLGDTDELIF. CDR3 nucleotides: TGTGCCTGTGACCCTTTACTGGGGGATACCGATGAACTCATCTTT.

This clone appeared a few times. This DNA's translation differs at residue 11 from TCRdb's protein, which comes from a much larger clone; a read error is likely, and the protein shown is translated from the DNA. The rearrangement uses TRDV1 and TRDJ1; D call uncertain. The germline gives CDR1 TSWWSYY, CDR2 QGS. With 2 bases removed from V and 11 bases from J, the gap between germline ends came to 21 bases. The CDR3 runs to 15 residues. CDR3 sequence: CALGEKHSFHEKLIF. CDR3 sequence (DNA): TGTGCTCTTGGGGAAAAACATTCTTTCCACGAAAAGCTCATCTTT.

This clone turned up a few times. A read error is the likely source, as a far larger clone sits one nucleotide away. This sample includes further DNA sequences coding for the same CDR3. The chain links TRDV1 to TRDJ1; 13 nucleotides align to TRDD3. The J gene is not listed in TCRdb, so it was assigned here from a DNA match to germline. CDR1 is TSWWSYY and CDR2 is QGS in the germline V gene. The trim removed 3 bases at V and 4 bases at J, leaving 20 bases unmatched. The CDR3 runs to 21 residues. CDR3 nucleotides: TGTGCTCTTGGGGAGCACGTCAGGAGGCCCGTTACTGGGGGATACGTCGATAAACTCATCTTT. This translates into CALGEHVRRPVTGGYVDKLIF.

This clone was seen a handful of times. V usage is TRDV1 and J usage is TRDJ1; 12 positions match TRDD3. No J gene was available from TCRdb, and it was assigned here by a germline match of the DNA. Unmatched junction bases numbered 8, after V lost 4 bases and J lost 2 bases. Germline CDR1 is TSWWSYY and CDR2 is QGS. The CDR3 has 17 amino acids. As DNA, the CDR3 is TGTGCTCTTGGGGCCCTACTGGGGGATACCTTTACCGATAAACTCATCTTT. It is translated as CALGALLGDTFTDKLIF.